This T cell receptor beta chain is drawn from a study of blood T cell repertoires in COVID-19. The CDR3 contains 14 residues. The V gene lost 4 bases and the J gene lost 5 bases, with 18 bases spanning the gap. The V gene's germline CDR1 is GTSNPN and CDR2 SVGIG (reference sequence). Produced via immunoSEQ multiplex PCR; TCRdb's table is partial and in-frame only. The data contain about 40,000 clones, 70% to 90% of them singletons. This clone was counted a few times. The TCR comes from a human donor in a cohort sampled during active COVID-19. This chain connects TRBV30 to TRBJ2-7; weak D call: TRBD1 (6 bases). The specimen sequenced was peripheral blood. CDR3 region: CAWNSKQGPHEQYF. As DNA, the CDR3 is TGTGCCTGGAACTCGAAACAGGGTCCCCACGAGCAGTACTTC.